Following are 3 T cell receptor beta chains from one sample sequenced in a study of shared clonotypes between healthy human individuals. The assay was immunoSEQ multiplex PCR, and TCRdb's table has in-frame clones only and misses some. This sample yields some 1 million clones, of which under 80% are seen a single time; approximately 1.5% belongs to the top ten. The sequencing input was memory CD4+ T cells sorted from blood. Stated subset: CD45RA-negative fraction. The source is a man aged 18 to 30 in good health.

V usage is TRBV13 and J usage is TRBJ2-7; 12 bases are shared with TRBD2. The V and J ends lost 5 bases and 6 bases, in that order; junction bases with no gene match: 8. This CDR3 has 15 residues. CDR1 and CDR2 from the germline V gene are PRHDT and FYEKMQ (reference sequence). The CDR3 sequence is CASSPRLAGGREQYF. In DNA, the CDR3 is TGTGCCAGCAGCCCTCGGCTAGCGGGGGGGCGCGAGCAGTACTTC.

The rearrangement joins TRBV30 to TRBJ1-1, with D perhaps matching TRBD1 (5 bases). The germline CDR1 and CDR2 sequences are GTSNPN and SVGIG (reference sequence). The CDR3 sequence is 18 residues long. V lost 0 bases and J 3 bases, leaving 23 bases between the germline ends. The CDR3 nucleotides read TGTGCCTGGAGTGTAAGTTTGGTTTTCGGGGCCGTGGACACTGAAGCTTTCTTT. This encodes CAWSVSLVFGAVDTEAFF.

The V and J genes are TRBV2 and TRBJ1-4, with TRBD1 identical over 10 bases. With 3 bases clipped from V and 8 bases from J, the junction kept 6 bases outside the gene matches. Germline V lookup: CDR1 SNHLY, CDR2 FYNNEI. The CDR3 extends over 15 amino acids. CDR3 sequence (DNA): TGTGCCAGCAGTGATGGGACAGGGGTGAGGGAAAAACTGTTTTTT. This gives the protein CASSDGTGVREKLFF.